The rows below give T cell receptor beta chains drawn from one sample of a study of blood T cell repertoires in COVID-19. Sequenced by immunoSEQ multiplex PCR; TCRdb stores in-frame clones only, minus some. In the table there are around 370,000 clones, roughly 90% of which are singletons. What was sequenced was peripheral blood. The receptors were sampled from a woman between 65 and 79 years old with COVID-19, enrolled during active disease. Each CDR3 is given with its conserved first and last residue. The D gene is left open where the match is weak. Clone sizes are given selectively: once, few, many, or a class where the clone is expanded.

cdr3_aa: CASSPWDTGNTIYF
cdr3_nt: TGTGCCAGCAGCCCCTGGGACACTGGAAACACCATATATTTT
v_call: TRBV2
j_call: TRBJ1-3
d_call: .
cdr3_length: 14
clone_size: .

cdr3_aa: CASSQDGGRSYGYTF
cdr3_nt: TGCGCCAGCAGCCAAGATGGGGGCAGGAGCTATGGCTACACCTTC
v_call: TRBV4-3
j_call: TRBJ1-2
d_call: .
cdr3_length: 15
clone_size: once

cdr3_aa: CASSLGSGAGEQYF
cdr3_nt: TGTGCCAGCAGCTTAGGATCTGGGGCGGGGGAGCAGTACTTC
v_call: TRBV7-2
j_call: TRBJ2-7
d_call: .
cdr3_length: 14
clone_size: .

cdr3_aa: CASSLRGGEPQHF
cdr3_nt: TGCGCCAGCAGCTTGAGGGGCGGGGAACCCCAGCATTTT
v_call: TRBV5-1
j_call: TRBJ1-5
d_call: .
cdr3_length: 13
clone_size: .

cdr3_aa: CATSDFKRGTDTQYF
cdr3_nt: TGTGCCACCAGTGATTTCAAGCGGGGCACAGATACGCAGTATTTT
v_call: TRBV24-1
j_call: TRBJ2-3
d_call: .
cdr3_length: 15
clone_size: .

cdr3_aa: CASSSRGATTNEKLFF
cdr3_nt: TGTGCCAGCAGTTCCCGGGGGGCAACAACTAATGAAAAACTGTTTTTT
v_call: TRBV27
j_call: TRBJ1-4
d_call: .
cdr3_length: 16
clone_size: .

cdr3_aa: CASSFYGGGQETQYF
cdr3_nt: TGTGCCAGCAGCTTTTACGGGGGTGGACAAGAGACCCAGTACTTC
v_call: TRBV7-2
j_call: TRBJ2-5
d_call: .
cdr3_length: 15
clone_size: .

cdr3_aa: CASSLLAGGPSGANVLTF
cdr3_nt: TGTGCCAGCAGCTTACTAGCGGGGGGGCCCTCTGGGGCCAACGTCCTGACTTTC
v_call: TRBV5-4
j_call: TRBJ2-6
d_call: TRBD2
cdr3_length: 18
clone_size: .

cdr3_aa: CASSPREGYEQYF
cdr3_nt: TGTGCCAGCAGCCCTCGCGAGGGCTACGAGCAGTACTTC
v_call: TRBV7-9
j_call: TRBJ2-7
d_call: .
cdr3_length: 13
clone_size: .

cdr3_aa: CASSQQGNSYNSPLHF
cdr3_nt: TGTGCCAGTAGTCAGCAGGGGAATTCCTATAATTCACCCCTCCACTTT
v_call: TRBV19
j_call: TRBJ1-6
d_call: .
cdr3_length: 16
clone_size: .

cdr3_aa: CASRGYSGGAYEQFF
cdr3_nt: TGTGCCAGCAGGGGATACAGCGGGGGGGCTTATGAGCAGTTCTTC
v_call: TRBV6-5
j_call: TRBJ2-1
d_call: TRBD2
cdr3_length: 15
clone_size: .

cdr3_aa: CASSPNYQTGVKRDGYTF
cdr3_nt: TGTGCCAGCAGCCCTAACTACCAGACAGGGGTCAAGAGGGATGGCTACACCTTC
v_call: TRBV9
j_call: TRBJ1-2
d_call: TRBD1
cdr3_length: 18
clone_size: .

cdr3_aa: CASQGDLTYEQYF
cdr3_nt: TGCGCCAGCCAGGGGGACCTTACCTACGAGCAGTACTTC
v_call: TRBV5-1
j_call: TRBJ2-7
d_call: TRBD1
cdr3_length: 13
clone_size: .

cdr3_aa: CASSGGTALTGELFF
cdr3_nt: TGTGCCAGCAGCGGAGGGACAGCCCTCACCGGGGAGCTGTTTTTT
v_call: TRBV9
j_call: TRBJ2-2
d_call: TRBD1
cdr3_length: 15
clone_size: .

cdr3_aa: CASSPTHSNQPQHF
cdr3_nt: TGTGCCAGCTCACCGACACATAGCAATCAGCCCCAGCATTTT
v_call: TRBV18
j_call: TRBJ1-5
d_call: .
cdr3_length: 14
clone_size: .

cdr3_aa: CASSLSPLDIENTEAFF
cdr3_nt: TGTGCCAGCAGTTTATCCCCCCTCGACATTGAGAACACTGAAGCTTTCTTT
v_call: TRBV27
j_call: TRBJ1-1
d_call: .
cdr3_length: 17
clone_size: .

cdr3_aa: CASSTIAGGQETQYF
cdr3_nt: TGTGCCAGTAGTACCATTGCGGGGGGGCAGGAGACCCAGTACTTC
v_call: TRBV19
j_call: TRBJ2-5
d_call: TRBD2
cdr3_length: 15
clone_size: .

cdr3_aa: CASSTTGLRSNQPQHF
cdr3_nt: TGTGCCAGTAGTACTACAGGTTTAAGAAGCAATCAGCCCCAGCATTTT
v_call: TRBV19
j_call: TRBJ1-5
d_call: .
cdr3_length: 16
clone_size: .

cdr3_aa: CASSPGGGANEKLFF
cdr3_nt: TGCGCCAGCAGCCCTGGGGGGGGTGCTAATGAAAAACTGTTTTTT
v_call: TRBV5-1
j_call: TRBJ1-4
d_call: .
cdr3_length: 15
clone_size: .

cdr3_aa: CASSKLTGDEQFF
cdr3_nt: TGTGCCAGCTCTAAACTGACAGGGGATGAGCAGTTCTTC
v_call: TRBV18
j_call: TRBJ2-1
d_call: TRBD1
cdr3_length: 13
clone_size: .

cdr3_aa: CASITREGGAGYNEQFF
cdr3_nt: TGTGCCAGCATCACCCGGGAAGGGGGGGCCGGATACAATGAGCAGTTCTTC
v_call: TRBV2
j_call: TRBJ2-1
d_call: .
cdr3_length: 17
clone_size: .

cdr3_aa: CASSMSPTGRNQPQHF
cdr3_nt: TGTGCCAGCTCCATGAGCCCGACAGGGAGAAATCAGCCCCAGCATTTT
v_call: TRBV18
j_call: TRBJ1-5
d_call: TRBD1
cdr3_length: 16
clone_size: .

cdr3_aa: CASSRSGQSTDTQYF
cdr3_nt: TGTGCCAGCTCACGCTCGGGACAGAGCACAGATACGCAGTATTTT
v_call: TRBV18
j_call: TRBJ2-3
d_call: TRBD1
cdr3_length: 15
clone_size: .

cdr3_aa: CASSSDSYEQYF
cdr3_nt: TGCGCCAGCAGCTCGGACAGCTACGAGCAGTACTTC
v_call: TRBV5-1
j_call: TRBJ2-7
d_call: .
cdr3_length: 12
clone_size: few

cdr3_aa: CASRGQANQPQHF
cdr3_nt: TGTGCCAGCAGGGGCCAGGCGAATCAGCCCCAGCATTTT
v_call: TRBV2
j_call: TRBJ1-5
d_call: .
cdr3_length: 13
clone_size: once

cdr3_aa: CASSFGESSYNSPLHF
cdr3_nt: TGTGCCAGCAGTTTTGGGGAGAGCTCCTATAATTCACCCCTCCACTTT
v_call: TRBV28
j_call: TRBJ1-6
d_call: .
cdr3_length: 16
clone_size: .

cdr3_aa: CASSRDIYGYTF
cdr3_nt: TGTGCCAGCAGTAGGGACATTTATGGCTACACCTTC
v_call: TRBV6-5
j_call: TRBJ1-2
d_call: .
cdr3_length: 12
clone_size: .

cdr3_aa: CASSETQGAKYGYTF
cdr3_nt: TGCGCCAGCAGCGAGACACAGGGGGCGAAGTATGGCTACACCTTC
v_call: TRBV5-1
j_call: TRBJ1-2
d_call: TRBD1
cdr3_length: 15
clone_size: once

cdr3_aa: CASSLPTGLTEAFF
cdr3_nt: TGTGCCAGCAGTCTTCCGACAGGGCTCACTGAAGCTTTCTTT
v_call: TRBV5-4
j_call: TRBJ1-1
d_call: TRBD1
cdr3_length: 14
clone_size: .

cdr3_aa: CASSWTGVASGNTIYF
cdr3_nt: TGTGCCAGCAGCTGGACAGGGGTGGCCTCTGGAAACACCATATATTTT
v_call: TRBV13
j_call: TRBJ1-3
d_call: TRBD1
cdr3_length: 16
clone_size: .

cdr3_aa: CATSRGRGGPRTDTQYF
cdr3_nt: TGTGCCACCAGCAGAGGCCGAGGGGGCCCTCGCACAGATACGCAGTATTTT
v_call: TRBV15
j_call: TRBJ2-3
d_call: TRBD1
cdr3_length: 17
clone_size: .

cdr3_aa: CASSLDPRGGYTF
cdr3_nt: TGTGCCAGCAGCTTAGACCCCAGGGGTGGCTACACCTTC
v_call: TRBV7-9
j_call: TRBJ1-2
d_call: .
cdr3_length: 13
clone_size: .

cdr3_aa: CSVGQGHGYTF
cdr3_nt: TGCAGCGTTGGACAGGGGCATGGCTACACCTTC
v_call: TRBV29-1
j_call: TRBJ1-2
d_call: TRBD1
cdr3_length: 11
clone_size: .

cdr3_aa: CASSSDSSYNSPLHF
cdr3_nt: TGTGCCAGCAGTTCAGACAGCTCCTATAATTCACCCCTCCACTTT
v_call: TRBV28
j_call: TRBJ1-6
d_call: .
cdr3_length: 15
clone_size: .

cdr3_aa: CASTDRGGYGYTF
cdr3_nt: TGTGCCAGCACGGACAGGGGAGGTTATGGCTACACCTTC
v_call: TRBV19
j_call: TRBJ1-2
d_call: TRBD1
cdr3_length: 13
clone_size: .

cdr3_aa: CASSSISNTEAFF
cdr3_nt: TGCGCCAGCAGCTCTATTTCGAACACTGAAGCTTTCTTT
v_call: TRBV5-1
j_call: TRBJ1-1
d_call: .
cdr3_length: 13
clone_size: .

cdr3_aa: CSVRKGLDGYTF
cdr3_nt: TGCAGCGTTCGTAAGGGGCTGGATGGCTACACCTTC
v_call: TRBV29-1
j_call: TRBJ1-2
d_call: .
cdr3_length: 12
clone_size: once

cdr3_aa: CATSGGPAHNEQFF
cdr3_nt: TGTGCCACCTCAGGGGGCCCGGCCCACAATGAGCAGTTCTTC
v_call: TRBV24-1
j_call: TRBJ2-1
d_call: TRBD1
cdr3_length: 14
clone_size: .

cdr3_aa: CASSIDRLAGAGDTQYF
cdr3_nt: TGTGCCAGTAGTATAGATCGCCTAGCGGGGGCCGGGGATACGCAGTATTTT
v_call: TRBV19
j_call: TRBJ2-3
d_call: TRBD2
cdr3_length: 17
clone_size: .